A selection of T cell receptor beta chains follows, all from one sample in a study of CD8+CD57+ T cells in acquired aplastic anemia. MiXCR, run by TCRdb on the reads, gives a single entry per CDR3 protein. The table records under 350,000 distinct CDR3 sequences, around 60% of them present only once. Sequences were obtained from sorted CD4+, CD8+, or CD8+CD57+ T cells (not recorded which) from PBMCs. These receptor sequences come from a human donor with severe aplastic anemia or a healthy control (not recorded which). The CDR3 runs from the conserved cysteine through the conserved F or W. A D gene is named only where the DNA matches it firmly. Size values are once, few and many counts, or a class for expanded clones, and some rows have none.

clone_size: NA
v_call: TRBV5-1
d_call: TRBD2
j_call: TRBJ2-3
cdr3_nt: TGCGCCAGCAGCTTGGGGACTAGCGGGGGAAATGAGCAGTATTTT
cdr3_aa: CASSLGTSGGNEQYF

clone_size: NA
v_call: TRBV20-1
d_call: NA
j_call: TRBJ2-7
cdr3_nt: TGCAGTGCCGTTGGCCTACCCCCCTCCGAGCAGTACTTC
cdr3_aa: CSAVGLPPSEQYF

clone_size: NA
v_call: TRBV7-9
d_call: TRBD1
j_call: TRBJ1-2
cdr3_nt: TGTGCCAGCAGTGGGGCGGGACAGGGTAAATTCGGCTATGGCTACACCTTC
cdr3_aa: CASSGAGQGKFGYGYTF

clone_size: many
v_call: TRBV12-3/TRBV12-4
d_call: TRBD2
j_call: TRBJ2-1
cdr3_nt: TGTGCCAGCAGTTTGTGGCGGGGGTCCTACAATGAGCAGTTCTTC
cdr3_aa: CASSLWRGSYNEQFF

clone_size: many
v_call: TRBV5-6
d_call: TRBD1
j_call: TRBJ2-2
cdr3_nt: TGTGCCAGCAGCTTTTACCGGGACAGGGATTGGTATAACACCGGGGAGCTGTTTTTT
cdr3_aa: CASSFYRDRDWYNTGELFF

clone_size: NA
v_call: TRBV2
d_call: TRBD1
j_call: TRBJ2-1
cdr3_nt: TGTGCCAGCAGTGAAGGACAGGGTGGAAATGAGCAGTTCTTC
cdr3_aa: CASSEGQGGNEQFF

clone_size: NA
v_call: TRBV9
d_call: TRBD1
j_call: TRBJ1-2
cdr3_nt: TGTGCCAGCAGCCCCACAGACAGGGCGGGTGTCTATGGCTACACCTTC
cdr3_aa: CASSPTDRAGVYGYTF

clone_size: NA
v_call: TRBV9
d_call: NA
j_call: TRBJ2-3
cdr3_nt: TGTGCCAGCACACCGGGACACGGCACGCCGTTAGGGTATTTT
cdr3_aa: CASTPGHGTPLGYF

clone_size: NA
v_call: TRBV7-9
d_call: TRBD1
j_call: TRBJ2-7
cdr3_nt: TGTGCCAGCAGCACAAATCCGGGACAGGGGGCGGGCGAGCAGTACTTC
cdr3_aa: CASSTNPGQGAGEQYF

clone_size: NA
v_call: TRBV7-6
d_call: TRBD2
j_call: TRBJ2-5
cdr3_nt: TGTGCCAGCAGTTTAGAGGCTAGCGGGGGGGCCCAAGAGACCCAGTACTTC
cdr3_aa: CASSLEASGGAQETQYF

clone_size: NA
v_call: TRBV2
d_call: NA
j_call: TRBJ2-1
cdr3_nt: TGTGCCAGCAGTGAACTGGGCTACAATGAGCAGTTCTTC
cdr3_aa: CASSELGYNEQFF

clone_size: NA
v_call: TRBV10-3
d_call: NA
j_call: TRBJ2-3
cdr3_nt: TGTGCCATACGTCCGGGACTTGCCATAGATACGCAGTATTTT
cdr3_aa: CAIRPGLAIDTQYF

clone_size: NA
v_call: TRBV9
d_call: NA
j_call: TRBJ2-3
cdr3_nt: TGTGCCAGCAGCGTAGCGGGAACTAGCACAGATACGCAGTATTTT
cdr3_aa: CASSVAGTSTDTQYF

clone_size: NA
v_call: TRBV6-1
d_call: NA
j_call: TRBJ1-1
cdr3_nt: TGTGCCAGCTCATGGAGCAGGGCGGACACTGAAGCTTTCTTT
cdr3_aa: CASSWSRADTEAFF

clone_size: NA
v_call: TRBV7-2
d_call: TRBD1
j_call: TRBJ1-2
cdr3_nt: TGTGCCAGCAGCCTAAGAGGGGAGACAGGGGGCGAGAGCTACGCCTTC
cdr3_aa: CASSLRGETGGESYAF

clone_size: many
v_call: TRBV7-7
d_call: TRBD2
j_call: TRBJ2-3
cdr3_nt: TGTGCTAGCAGCTTGGGGGCCGCGGGGGGCCGCACAGATACGCAGTATTTT
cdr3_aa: CASSLGAAGGRTDTQYF

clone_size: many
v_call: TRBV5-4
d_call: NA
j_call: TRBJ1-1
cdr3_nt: TGTGCCAGCAGCTTGGACGGAAGCACACTGAACACTGAAGCTTTCTTT
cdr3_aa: CASSLDGSTLNTEAFF

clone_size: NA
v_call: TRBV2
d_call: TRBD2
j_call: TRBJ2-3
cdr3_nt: TGTGCCAGCAGGCCCGGACTAGCGGCAAGCACAGATACGCAGTATTTT
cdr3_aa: CASRPGLAASTDTQYF

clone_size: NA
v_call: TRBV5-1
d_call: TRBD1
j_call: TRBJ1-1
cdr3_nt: TGCGCCAGCAGCCCGAGGACAGGTGATGGGAACACTGAAGCTTTCTTT
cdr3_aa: CASSPRTGDGNTEAFF

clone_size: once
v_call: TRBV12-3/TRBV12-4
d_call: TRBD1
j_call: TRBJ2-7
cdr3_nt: TGTGCCAGCAGGCTCGGGACAGATTTTCCCTACGAGCAGTACTTC
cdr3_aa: CASRLGTDFPYEQYF

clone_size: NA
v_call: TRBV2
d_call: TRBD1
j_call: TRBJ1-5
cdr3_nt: TGTGCCAGCAGCGGGACAGCTAGCAATCAGCCCCAGCATTTT
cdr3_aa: CASSGTASNQPQHF

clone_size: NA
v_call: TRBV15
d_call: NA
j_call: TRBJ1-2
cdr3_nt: TGTGCCACCAGCAGAGACAACGGGGGGTATGGCTACACCTTC
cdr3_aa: CATSRDNGGYGYTF

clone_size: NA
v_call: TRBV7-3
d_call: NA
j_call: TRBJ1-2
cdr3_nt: TGTGCCAGCAGCTTAACGGGCTGGGGGACTAACTATGGCTACACCTTC
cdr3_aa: CASSLTGWGTNYGYTF

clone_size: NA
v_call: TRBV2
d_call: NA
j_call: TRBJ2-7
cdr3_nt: TGTGCCAGCAGTGAAGTGTACGAGCAGTACTTC
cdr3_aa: CASSEVYEQYF

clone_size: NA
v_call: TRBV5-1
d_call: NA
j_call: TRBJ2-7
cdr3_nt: TGCGCCAGCAGCTTGGTTGGCTCAGCCCACGAGCAGTGCTTC
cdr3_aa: CASSLVGSAHEQCF

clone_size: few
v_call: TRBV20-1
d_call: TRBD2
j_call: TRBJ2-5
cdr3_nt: TGCAGTGCTAGCTCTCTAGCGGGGGTACAAGAGACCCAGTACTTC
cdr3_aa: CSASSLAGVQETQYF

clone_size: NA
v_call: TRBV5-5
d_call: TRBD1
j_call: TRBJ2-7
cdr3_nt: TGTGCCAGCAGCCAACTGGGACAGGGTGGCGAGCAGTACTTC
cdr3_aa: CASSQLGQGGEQYF

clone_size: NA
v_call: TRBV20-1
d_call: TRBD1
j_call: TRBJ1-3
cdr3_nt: TGCAGTGCTAGAGAGGGGACAGGGACCACCATATATTTT
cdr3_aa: CSAREGTGTTIYF

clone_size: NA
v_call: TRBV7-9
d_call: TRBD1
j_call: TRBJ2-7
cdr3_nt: TGTGCCAGCAGCGCCAGAAAGACAGGGGACTCCTTTCTGCCCTACGAGCAGTACTTC
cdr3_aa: CASSARKTGDSFLPYEQYF

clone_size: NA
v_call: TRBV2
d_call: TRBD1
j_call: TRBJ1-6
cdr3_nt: TGTGCCAGCAGCTGGGGACAGGGTGATAATTCACCCCCCCACTTT
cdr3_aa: CASSWGQGDNSPPHF

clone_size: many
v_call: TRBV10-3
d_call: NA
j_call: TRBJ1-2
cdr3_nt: TGTGCCATCAGTGAGGTTCAGGACAACTATGGCTACACCTTC
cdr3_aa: CAISEVQDNYGYTF

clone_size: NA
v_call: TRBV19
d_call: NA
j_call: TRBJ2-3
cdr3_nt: TGTGCCACCTCAATGGCCGGGACCCCCGCAGATACGCAGTATTTT
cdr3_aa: CATSMAGTPADTQYF

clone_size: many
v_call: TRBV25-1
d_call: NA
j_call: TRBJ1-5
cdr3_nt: TGTGCCAGCAGTGAATATACTGGGGGCCAGCCCCAGCATTTT
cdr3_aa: CASSEYTGGQPQHF

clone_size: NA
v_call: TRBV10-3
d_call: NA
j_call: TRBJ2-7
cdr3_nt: TGTGCCATCACCGTTATTGGGCAGGGGGGTTACGAGCAGTACTTC
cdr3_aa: CAITVIGQGGYEQYF

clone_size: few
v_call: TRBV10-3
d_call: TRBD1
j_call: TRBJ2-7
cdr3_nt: TGTGCCATCAGCAAAACAGGGGGCACCTCCTACGAGCAGTACTTC
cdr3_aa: CAISKTGGTSYEQYF

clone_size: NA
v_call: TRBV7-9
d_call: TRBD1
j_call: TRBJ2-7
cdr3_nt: TGTGTCAGCAGCTTGGACAGGGGGCGCAAGCAGTACTTC
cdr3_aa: CVSSLDRGRKQYF

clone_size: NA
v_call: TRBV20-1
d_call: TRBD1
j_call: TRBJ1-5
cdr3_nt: TGCGGTGCTATCTCCCCCCGGCCAGGGGGACCGTCTGGCAATCAGCCCCAGCATTTT
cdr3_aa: CGAISPRPGGPSGNQPQHF